These 11 T cell receptor beta chains were all obtained from the same sample, sequenced in a study of OX40 agonist ivuxolimab in advanced cancers. The protocol was immunoSEQ multiplex PCR, while the TCRdb copy is restricted to in-frame clones and leaves out a portion. The profile covers 45,000 to 55,000 clones, with around 83% appearing a single time and around 10% taken by the ten largest. The sequencing used CD4+ or CD8+ T cells sorted from blood, collected in a trial of the OX40 agonist ivuxolimab. The receptors shown here come from an adult with an advanced solid tumor such as melanoma, head and neck, liver or kidney cancer.

The chain is built from TRBV7-2 and TRBJ2-6; D may correspond to TRBD1 or TRBD2 (5 bases each). This CDR3 has 15 residues. Germline V lookup: CDR1 SGHTA, CDR2 FQGNSA. V shed 1 base and J shed 2 bases, with 6 bases lying between them. As DNA, the CDR3 is TGTGCCAGCAGCTTAGAGGGACCTGGGGCCAACGTCCTGACTTTC. This gives the protein CASSLEGPGANVLTF.

V and J are TRBV5-1 and TRBJ2-3; 9 bases match TRBD1. This CDR3 spans 14 amino acids. Germline-derived CDR1 and CDR2 are SGHRS and YFSETQ. V lost 4 bases to trimming and J lost 5 bases; unmatched junction nucleotides: 5. The CDR3 sequence: CASSGTGQGDTQYF. The CDR3, as DNA: TGCGCCAGCAGCGGGACAGGGCAGGGAGATACGCAGTATTTT.

The rearrangement links TRBV28 to TRBJ1-5; the D is unclear. CDR1 is MDHEN, CDR2 SYDVKM, per germline. The V end was cut by 5 bases, the J end by 0 bases, with 5 bases between. The CDR3 is made up of 13 amino acids. The CDR3 DNA reads as TGTGCCAGCAGTACTAGTAGCAATCAGCCCCAGCATTTT. Translation: CASSTSSNQPQHF.

The chain combines TRBV14 with TRBJ2-1; 13 positions agree with TRBD2. CDR1 is SGHDN and CDR2 is FVKESK in the germline V gene. This CDR3 spans 16 amino acids. V shed 4 bases and J 10 bases; nucleotides not matched to a gene: 10. The CDR3 region has the DNA TGTGCCAGCAGCCTATTGAGGACTAGCGGGAGTAGCGAGCAGTTCTTC. The encoded protein is CASSLLRTSGSSEQFF.

The chain recombines TRBV5-5 with TRBJ2-1; 10 bases agree with TRBD2. CDR3 length: 18 residues. Germline V gives CDR1 SGHKS, CDR2 YYEKEE (reference sequence). The ends lost 3 bases at V and 3 bases at J; junction bases unmatched: 12. The CDR3 nucleotides read TGTGCCAGCAGCTCTTTAATCTTAGCGGGAGGAGGCTACAATGAGCAGTTCTTC. Amino acids: CASSSLILAGGGYNEQFF.

V usage is TRBV18 and J usage is TRBJ2-5; D is uncertain. CDR3 length: 12 residues. Germline values: CDR1 KGHSH, CDR2 LQKENI. V lost 2 bases and J lost 4, with 5 bases in between. In DNA, the CDR3 is TGTGCCAGCTCACCAAGTGTAGAGACCCAGTACTTC. Amino acids: CASSPSVETQYF.

This clone was observed a handful of times. The chain uses TRBV5-5 and TRBJ2-7; no clear D. The germline V gene encodes CDR1 SGHKS and CDR2 YYEKEE (reference sequence). The CDR3 sequence is 12 residues long. The V gene lost 0 bases and the J gene lost 3 bases, with 4 bases spanning the gap. The CDR3, as DNA: TGTGCCAGCAGCTTGGTGGGCTACGAGCAGTACTTC. This encodes CASSLVGYEQYF.

V usage is TRBV7-9 and J usage is TRBJ1-1; D possibly corresponds to TRBD1 (6 bases). V lost 1 base, J lost 7 bases, and 19 bases lay in between. Looked up from germline, CDR1 is SEHNR and CDR2 is FQNEAQ (reference sequence). The CDR3 spans 16 residues. The CDR3 DNA reads TGTGCCAGCAGCTTAGTAGGGGGAGGCAGGAGTCATGAAGCTTTCTTT. Residues: CASSLVGGGRSHEAFF. The full variable domain, its missing parts supplied by reference TRBV7-9 and TRBJ1-1, is DTGVSQNPRHKITKRGQNVTFRCDPISEHNRLYWYRQTLGQGPEFLTYFQNEAQLEKSRLLSDRFSAERPKGSFSTLEIQRTEQGDSAMYLCASSLVGGGRSHEAFFGQGTRLTVV.

This clone turned up a few times. The V and J genes are TRBV14 and TRBJ2-1; 12 nucleotides match TRBD2. V lost 3 bases, J lost 12 bases, and 6 bases stayed unmatched. The CDR3 runs to 14 residues. CDR1 is SGHDN, CDR2 FVKESK, per germline. The CDR3 nucleotides are TGTGCCAGCAGCCATTCGACTAGCGGGAGAGGGCAGTTCTTC. Translating it yields CASSHSTSGRGQFF.

The chain joins TRBV18 to TRBJ1-3; 8 bases agree with TRBD1. V shed 0 bases and J 4 bases; nucleotides not matched to a gene: 2. Germline V lookup: CDR1 KGHSH, CDR2 LQKENI. This CDR3 is 15 amino acids long. This chain's CDR3 is CASSPPGQGGNTIYF. The CDR3 nucleotides read TGTGCCAGCTCACCACCCGGACAGGGAGGAAACACCATATATTTT.

The chain couples TRBV9 to TRBJ1-1; 7 bases are a match to TRBD1. Germline trimming cut 0 bases from V and 2 bases from J; bases unmatched to any gene: 7. CDR3 length: 16 residues. CDR1 SGDLS and CDR2 YYNGEE come from the germline V gene. The DNA of the CDR3 is TGTGCCAGCAGCGTAGGAGTCGGGACAGCAAACACTGAAGCTTTCTTT. Translation: CASSVGVGTANTEAFF.